This is a list of T cell receptor beta chains from one sample in a study of cytomegalovirus exposure and HLA in healthy donors. The method was immunoSEQ multiplex PCR; TCRdb's version includes in-frame clones alone and lacks a portion of them. The data hold about 120,000 clones, with roughly 80% observed a single time. Sequenced material: PBMCs. These receptors were taken from a female donor in good health and CMV-seronegative. Each CDR3 is given with its conserved first and last residue. D genes are given only for firm matches. Only some rows state a clone size, as once, few, many or a class for expanded clones.

j_call v_call d_call clone_size cdr3_aa cdr3_nt
TRBJ2-2 TRBV19 - few CASMRAASYPGELFF TGTGCCAGTATGAGGGCAGCCTCTTACCCCGGGGAGCTGTTTTTT
TRBJ1-6 TRBV2 - few CASSPTGLNSPLHF TGTGCCAGCAGTCCTACAGGGCTAAATTCACCCCTCCACTTT
TRBJ2-4 TRBV12-5 TRBD1 - CASGGDRVFGAHKNIQYF TGTGCTAGTGGGGGGGACAGGGTTTTCGGGGCCCACAAAAACATTCAGTACTTC
TRBJ2-7 TRBV4-1 TRBD1 - CASSPTGVYEQYF TGCGCCAGCAGCCCTACAGGGGTCTACGAGCAGTACTTC
TRBJ2-7 TRBV7-9 - - CSSSGVYEQYF TGTTCCAGCAGCGGAGTCTACGAGCAGTACTTC
TRBJ2-2 TRBV5-1 - - CASSLVPFLNTGELFF TGCGCCAGCAGCTTGGTACCATTCCTAAACACCGGGGAGCTGTTTTTT
TRBJ2-1 TRBV19 TRBD2 - CASSRLAQTGSYNEQFF TGTGCCAGTAGTCGACTAGCTCAGACCGGCTCCTACAATGAGCAGTTCTTC
TRBJ2-3 TRBV5-4 - - CASSLPPGTPTDTQYF TGTGCCAGCAGCTTACCTCCCGGGACACCCACAGATACGCAGTATTTT
TRBJ2-5 TRBV6-5 - - CASRGREETQYF TGTGCCAGCAGAGGAAGGGAGGAGACCCAGTACTTC
TRBJ2-1 TRBV19 - - CASSPRDSIYNEQFF TGTGCCAGTAGTCCCCGGGACTCCATTTACAATGAGCAGTTCTTC